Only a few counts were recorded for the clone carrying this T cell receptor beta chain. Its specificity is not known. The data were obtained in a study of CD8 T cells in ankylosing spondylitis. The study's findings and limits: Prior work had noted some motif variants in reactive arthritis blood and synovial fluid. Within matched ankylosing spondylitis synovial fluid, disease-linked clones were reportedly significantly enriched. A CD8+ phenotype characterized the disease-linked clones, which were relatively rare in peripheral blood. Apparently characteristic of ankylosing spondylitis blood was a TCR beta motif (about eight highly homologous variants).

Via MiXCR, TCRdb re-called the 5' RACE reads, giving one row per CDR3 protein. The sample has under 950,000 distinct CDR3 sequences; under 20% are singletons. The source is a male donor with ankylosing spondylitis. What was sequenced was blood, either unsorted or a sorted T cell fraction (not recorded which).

This chain's CDR3 is CASSFLQGNTEAFF. CDR3 nucleotide sequence: TGCGCCAGCAGCTTTCTGCAGGGGAACACTGAAGCTTTCTTT. The chain combines TRBV5-1 with TRBJ1-1, with a tentative D call TRBD1 (5 bases). Looked up from germline, CDR1 is SGHRS and CDR2 is YFSETQ. Trimming shortened V by 2 bases and J by 1 base, and 9 bases separated the two germline ends. The CDR3 is 14 amino acids. The full variable domain, its missing parts supplied by reference TRBV5-1 and TRBJ1-1, is KAGVTQTPRYLIKTRGQQVTLSCSPISGHRSVSWYQQTPGQGLQFLFEYFSETQRNKGNFPGRFSGRQFSNSRSEMNVSTLELGDSALYLCASSFLQGNTEAFFGQGTRLTVV.